This passage covers 27 T cell receptor beta chains from one sample sequenced in a study of beta chain features in type 1 diabetes. All of the isolated RNA was reverse transcribed, so expressed TCRB transcripts were sequenced. Clones were sequenced by immunoSEQ multiplex PCR, and TCRdb holds only the in-frame ones, with some missing. This sample has about 230,000 clones, with 9.6% found just once. The sequenced sample consisted of naive CD4+ T cells from blood. These receptors were obtained from a woman aged 18-30 years in good health.

This clone appeared a few times. This sequence joins TRBV27 and TRBJ2-4; a weak D match, TRBD1 (6 bases). CDR3 size: 18 residues. V lost 6 bases and J lost 1, with 22 bases in between. Germline V gene data show CDR1 as MNHEY and CDR2 as SMNVEV (reference sequence). CDR3: CASSRRVLRDIAKNIQYF. The CDR3 nucleotides read TGTGCCAGCAGCCGTCGAGTACTACGGGACATTGCCAAAAACATTCAGTACTTC.

V usage is TRBV18 and J usage is TRBJ2-3, with 8 bases fitting TRBD2. Germline values: CDR1 KGHSH, CDR2 LQKENI. The CDR3 extends over 15 amino acids. Trimming removed 6 bases from V and 3 bases from J; junction bases left unmatched: 8. CDR3 residues: CASSKGLEMTDTQYF. CDR3 DNA: TGTGCCAGCTCCAAGGGACTAGAGATGACAGATACGCAGTATTTT.

This chain links TRBV6-1 with TRBJ1-5; TRBD1 agrees at 7 bases. CDR1 and CDR2 from the germline V gene are MNHNS and SASEGT. The CDR3 has 15 amino acids. V dropped 6 bases and J dropped 6; count of bases not matched to a gene: 11. The CDR3 nucleotides read TGTGCCAGCAGACGCCTGACAGGGACGGGTCAGCCCCAGCATTTT. The encoded protein is CASRRLTGTGQPQHF.

There are a few counts of this clone. The CDR3 here is CARYRGTSNEQFF. CDR3 coding DNA: TGTGCCAGATACAGGGGAACCTCCAATGAGCAGTTCTTC. The chain carries TRBV30 and TRBJ2-1; 7 bases line up with TRBD1. From germline, CDR1 is GTSNPN and CDR2 SVGIG (reference sequence). CDR3 length equals 13 residues. Losses at the gene ends were 8 bases for V and 6 bases for J; bases not matched to a gene: 10.

The CDR3 loop reads CASSPSGFMNTEAFF. CDR3 nucleotide sequence: TGTGCCAGCAGTCCCTCAGGATTCATGAACACTGAAGCTTTCTTT. This sequence joins TRBV28 and TRBJ1-1, with D hard to call. Germline CDR1 reads MDHEN; CDR2 reads SYDVKM. This CDR3 is 15 amino acids long. V was cut by 5 bases and J by 0 bases, with 13 bases left in between.

The chain employs TRBV9 and TRBJ2-3, with 7 bases matching TRBD2. Germline CDR1 is SGDLS and CDR2 is YYNGEE. The V and J ends lost 6 bases and 2 bases, in that order; junction bases with no gene match: 6. The CDR3 is 14 amino acids. The CDR3 sequence is CASTVGDYTDTQYF. The CDR3 DNA reads TGTGCCAGCACTGTGGGGGACTACACAGATACGCAGTATTTT.

This clone was seen a few times. The chain joins TRBV27 to TRBJ2-4, with D perhaps TRBD2 (6 bases). Germline CDR1 and CDR2: MNHEY and SMNVEV (reference sequence). The CDR3 loop spans 14 amino acids. V was clipped by 5 bases and J by 3 bases, with 11 bases between them. The CDR3 DNA sequence: TGTGCCAGCAGTCCCGTCGGGGGCAAAAACATTCAGTACTTC. This translates into CASSPVGGKNIQYF.

This chain uses TRBV19 with TRBJ2-7; 10 positions agree with TRBD2. The CDR3 totals 15 residues. Germline CDR1 reads LNHDA; CDR2 reads SQIVND (reference sequence). V lost 6 bases and J lost 3; bases outside the gene matches: 8. The CDR3, as DNA: TGTGCCAGTAGCCCCGGCGCTAGCGGGAGCTACGAGCAGTACTTC. This gives the protein CASSPGASGSYEQYF.

The chain joins TRBV19 to TRBJ1-2; D gene ambiguous. Trimming cost V 6 bases and J 6 bases, with 8 bases left between them. CDR1 and CDR2 (germline): LNHDA, SQIVND (reference sequence). The length of the CDR3 is 11 residues. The CDR3 DNA reads TGTGCCAGTAGGGCTTTTGATGGCTACACCTTC. Its translation is CASRAFDGYTF.

At least ten counts were recorded for this clone. V and J are TRBV7-9 and TRBJ2-3; TRBD2 matches 13 bases. CDR1 is SEHNR, CDR2 FQNEAQ, per germline (reference sequence). With 4 bases clipped from V and 4 bases from J, the junction kept 2 bases outside the gene matches. The CDR3 spans 15 residues. CDR3 amino acids: CASSSGLAGADTQYF. CDR3 nucleotide sequence: TGTGCCAGCAGCTCCGGACTAGCGGGAGCAGATACGCAGTATTTT.

This clone came up a few times. The chain employs TRBV2 and TRBJ1-5; D possibly corresponds to TRBD1 (6 bases). Germline values: CDR1 SNHLY, CDR2 FYNNEI. Trimming removed 2 bases at V and 7 bases at J, with 12 bases between. CDR3 length: 14 residues. The CDR3 DNA follows: TGTGCCAGCAGTGAATTGGTACAGGGCCAGCCCCAGCATTTT. It translates to CASSELVQGQPQHF. Supplemented by reference TRBV2 and TRBJ1-5, the full variable domain reads EPEVTQTPSHQVTQMGQEVILRCVPISNHLYFYWYRQILGQKVEFLVSFYNNEISEKSEIFDDQFSVERPDGSNFTLKIRSTKLEDSAMYFCASSELVQGQPQHFGDGTRLSIL.

This clone was seen more than once but under ten times. The chain employs TRBV7-9 and TRBJ1-1; TRBD1 agrees at 8 bases. The CDR3 is made up of 14 amino acids. Germline values: CDR1 SEHNR, CDR2 FQNEAQ (reference sequence). Trimming cost V 2 bases and J 4 bases; bases outside gene matches: 3. The CDR3 sequence is CASSLQGAVTEAFF. For the CDR3, the DNA is TGTGCCAGCAGCTTACAGGGGGCGGTCACTGAAGCTTTCTTT.

V and J are TRBV5-1 and TRBJ2-7; D uncertain. The CDR3 runs to 14 residues. V was shortened by 2 bases and J by 1 base, with 10 bases between the two germline ends. The germline V gene has CDR1 SGHRS and CDR2 YFSETQ. CDR3 loop: CASSLKSPSYEQYF. DNA of the CDR3: TGCGCCAGCAGCTTAAAAAGCCCTTCCTACGAGCAGTACTTC.

This chain links TRBV6-1 with TRBJ2-3; a weak D match, TRBD2 (5 bases). V was shortened by 4 bases and J by 0 bases, with 14 bases between the two germline ends. CDR1 and CDR2 (germline): MNHNS, SASEGT. The CDR3 extends over 16 amino acids. CDR3: CASSGRLRQSTDTQYF. CDR3 nucleotide sequence: TGTGCCAGCAGTGGCCGACTAAGGCAGAGCACAGATACGCAGTATTTT.

The gene calls are TRBV15 and TRBJ1-2; TRBD1 matches 9 bases. V was pared by 3 bases and J by 8 bases, with 7 bases of the junction left unmatched. Germline V gives CDR1 LNHNV, CDR2 YYDKDF (reference sequence). This CDR3 region has 14 residues. As DNA, the CDR3 is TGTGCCACCAGCAGCCCGGGACAGGGTTACGGCTACACCTTC. It translates to CATSSPGQGYGYTF.

V is TRBV30 and J is TRBJ2-1; 12 bases are a match to TRBD2. V shed 2 bases, J shed 7 bases, and the junction held 12 bases outside the gene matches. CDR1 GTSNPN and CDR2 SVGIG come from the germline V gene (reference sequence). The CDR3 covers 17 residues. CDR3 nucleotide sequence: TGTGCCTGGAGTACCGACCGACTAGCGGGAGTTTTGAATGAGCAGTTCTTC. It codes for CAWSTDRLAGVLNEQFF.

The rearrangement links TRBV7-9 to TRBJ2-4, with a possible D match to TRBD2 (5 bases). V was shortened by 3 bases and J by 4 bases, with 13 bases between the two germline ends. Germline V gives CDR1 SEHNR, CDR2 FQNEAQ (reference sequence). CDR3 length: 15 amino acids. This chain's CDR3 is CASSFVAGDKNIQYF. CDR3 DNA: TGTGCCAGCAGCTTCGTTGCGGGTGATAAAAACATTCAGTACTTC.

The rearrangement joins TRBV6-6 to TRBJ1-1; 7 nucleotides agree with TRBD1. This CDR3 is 15 amino acids long. The germline V gene encodes CDR1 MNHNY and CDR2 SVGAGI (reference sequence). The junction had 10 bases not matched to a gene; V was cut back by 5 bases and J by 4 bases. The CDR3 region has the DNA TGTGCCAGCAGTAGCGTAAGAGGGGGCCTCACTGAAGCTTTCTTT. Translation: CASSSVRGGLTEAFF.

In its sample, this clone was seen a few times. V gene TRBV6-6 combines with J gene TRBJ1-2; unclear D gene. Trimming shortened V by 2 bases and J by 6 bases, and 7 bases separated the two germline ends. CDR3 length equals 12 residues. Germline CDR1 is MNHNY and CDR2 is SVGAGI (reference sequence). As DNA, the CDR3 is TGTGCCAGCAGTTACGAACAGCATGGCTACACCTTC. As protein: CASSYEQHGYTF.

This clone appeared a few times. The rearrangement links TRBV30 to TRBJ1-2; possible D gene TRBD1, 6 bases. Germline V lookup: CDR1 GTSNPN, CDR2 SVGIG (reference sequence). CDR3 length equals 13 residues. Trimming pared 3 bases from V and 3 bases from J, leaving 11 bases between. The CDR3: CAWRAQGDYGYTF. CDR3 nucleotide sequence: TGTGCCTGGAGGGCACAGGGTGACTATGGCTACACCTTC.

The chain links TRBV19 to TRBJ1-1, with TRBD1 identical over 10 bases. Germline loops: CDR1 LNHDA, CDR2 SQIVND (reference sequence). The ends lost 4 bases at V and 2 bases at J; junction bases unmatched: 19. The CDR3 sequence is 20 residues long. The CDR3 is CASSTKPGQGRSLGNTEAFF. CDR3 DNA sequence: TGTGCCAGTAGTACCAAGCCGGGACAGGGGAGATCTTTGGGAAACACTGAAGCTTTCTTT.

The rearrangement links TRBV9 to TRBJ2-3; weak D call: TRBD2 (5 bases). Germline V lookup: CDR1 SGDLS, CDR2 YYNGEE. The CDR3 is 13 amino acids. Deletions cut 4 bases from V and 6 bases from J, with 12 bases between. For the CDR3, the DNA is TGTGCCAGCAGCCCTACTAGAGTTGATACGCAGTATTTT. Translating it yields CASSPTRVDTQYF.

The chain links TRBV9 to TRBJ2-3, with 8 bases that match TRBD2. The CDR3 consists of 17 residues. V dropped 4 bases and J dropped 2; count of bases not matched to a gene: 12. The germline V gene encodes CDR1 SGDLS and CDR2 YYNGEE. CDR3: CASSSSGRGATTDTQYF. The CDR3 DNA is TGTGCCAGCAGCTCCTCTGGGCGGGGGGCTACCACAGATACGCAGTATTTT.

The CDR3: CAWHRTSGDEQYF. CDR3 DNA: TGTGCCTGGCACCGGACTAGCGGGGACGAGCAGTACTTC. The J gene is TRBJ2-7, the V gene TRBV30; TRBD2 aligns across 12 bases. Looked up from germline, CDR1 is GTSNPN and CDR2 is SVGIG (reference sequence). The CDR3 runs 13 residues. V shed 5 bases, J shed 5 bases, and the junction held 4 bases outside the gene matches.

The V call is TRBV10-1, the J call TRBJ2-1, with 8 positions matching TRBD1. Germline V gene sequence: CDR1 WNHNN, CDR2 SYGVQD (reference sequence). CDR3 length: 15 residues. Trimming took 2 bases from V and 2 from J; bases not matched to a gene: 2. CDR3 sequence: CASSEGRGPYNEQFF. DNA of the CDR3: TGCGCCAGCAGTGAGGGCAGGGGGCCCTACAATGAGCAGTTCTTC.

The chain is built from TRBV4-1 and TRBJ2-7; 12 bases fit TRBD2. V dropped 2 bases and J dropped 6; count of bases not matched to a gene: 5. Germline CDR1 is MGHRA and CDR2 is YSYEKL. The CDR3 runs 15 residues. CDR3 bases: TGCGCCAGCAGCCAACTAGCGGGGGGGGACGGCGAGCAGTACTTC. It encodes CASSQLAGGDGEQYF.

In its sample, this clone was seen a few times. V is TRBV11-2 and J is TRBJ2-7; 7 positions match TRBD1. The CDR3 spans 15 residues. CDR1 and CDR2 (germline): SGHAT, FQNNGV. J was trimmed by 4 bases and V by 2 bases; bases with no gene match: 8. CDR3 coding DNA: TGTGCCAGCAGCTTAAAACCGGGACAGATATACGAGCAGTACTTC. Residues: CASSLKPGQIYEQYF.